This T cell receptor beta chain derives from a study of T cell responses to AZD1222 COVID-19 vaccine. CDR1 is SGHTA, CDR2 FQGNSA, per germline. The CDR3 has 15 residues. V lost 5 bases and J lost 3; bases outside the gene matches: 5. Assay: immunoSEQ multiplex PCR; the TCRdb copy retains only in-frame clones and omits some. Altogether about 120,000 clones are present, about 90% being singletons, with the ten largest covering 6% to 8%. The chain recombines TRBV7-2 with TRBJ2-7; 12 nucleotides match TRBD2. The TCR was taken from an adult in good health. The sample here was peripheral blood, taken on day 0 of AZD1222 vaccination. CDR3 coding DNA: TGTGCCAGCAGCCCGACTAGCGGGAGTTACTACGAGCAGTACTTC. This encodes CASSPTSGSYYEQYF. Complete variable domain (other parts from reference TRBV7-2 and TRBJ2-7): GAGVSQSPSNKVTEKGKDVELRCDPISGHTALYWYRQSLGQGLEFLIYFQGNSAPDKSGLPSDRFSAERTGGSVSTLTIQRTQQEDSAVYLCASSPTSGSYYEQYFGPGTRLTVT.